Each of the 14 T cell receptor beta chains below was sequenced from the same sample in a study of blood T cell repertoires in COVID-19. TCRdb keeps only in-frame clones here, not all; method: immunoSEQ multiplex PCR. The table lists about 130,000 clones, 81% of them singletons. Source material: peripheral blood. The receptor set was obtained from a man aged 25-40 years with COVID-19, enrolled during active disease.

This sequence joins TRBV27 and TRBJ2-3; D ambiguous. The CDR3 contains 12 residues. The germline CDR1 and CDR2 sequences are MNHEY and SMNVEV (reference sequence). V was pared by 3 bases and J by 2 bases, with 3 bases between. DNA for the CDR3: TGTGCCAGCAGTTTCCTCACAGATACGCAGTATTTT. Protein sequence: CASSFLTDTQYF.

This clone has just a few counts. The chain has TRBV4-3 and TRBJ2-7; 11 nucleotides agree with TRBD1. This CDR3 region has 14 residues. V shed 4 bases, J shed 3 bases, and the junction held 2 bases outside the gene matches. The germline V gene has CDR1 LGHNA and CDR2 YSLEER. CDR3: CASSPGTGGYEQYF. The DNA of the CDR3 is TGCGCCAGCAGCCCCGGGACAGGGGGCTACGAGCAGTACTTC.

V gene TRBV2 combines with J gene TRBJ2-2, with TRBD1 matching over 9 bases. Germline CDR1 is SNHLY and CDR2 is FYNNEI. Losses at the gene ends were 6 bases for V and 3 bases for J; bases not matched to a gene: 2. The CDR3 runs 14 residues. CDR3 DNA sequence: TGTGCCAGCAGGGGACAGGGCCACACCGGGGAGCTGTTTTTT. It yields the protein CASRGQGHTGELFF.

Written as DNA, the CDR3 is TGTGCCAGCAGCTCGGGGGACAGTGCCTATGGCTACACCTTC. It codes for CASSSGDSAYGYTF. The V and J genes are TRBV7-2 and TRBJ1-2; 7 bases are shared with TRBD1. CDR1 SGHTA and CDR2 FQGNSA come from the germline V gene. The J segment lost 4 bases and the V segment lost 4 bases, leaving 6 bases of the junction unmatched. The CDR3 sequence is 14 residues long.

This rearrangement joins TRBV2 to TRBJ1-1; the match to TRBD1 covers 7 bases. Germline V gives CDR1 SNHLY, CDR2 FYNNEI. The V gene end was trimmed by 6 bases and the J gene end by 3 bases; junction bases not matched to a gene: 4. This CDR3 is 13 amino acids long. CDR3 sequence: CASRQGEDTEAFF. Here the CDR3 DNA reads TGTGCCAGCAGGCAGGGGGAGGACACTGAAGCTTTCTTT.

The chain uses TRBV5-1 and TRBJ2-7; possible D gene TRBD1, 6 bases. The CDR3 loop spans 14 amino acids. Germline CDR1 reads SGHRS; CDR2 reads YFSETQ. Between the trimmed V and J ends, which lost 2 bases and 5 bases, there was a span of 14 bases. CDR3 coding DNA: TGCGCCAGCAGCTTTAGGACAGAGTGGGACGAGCAGTACTTC. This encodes CASSFRTEWDEQYF.

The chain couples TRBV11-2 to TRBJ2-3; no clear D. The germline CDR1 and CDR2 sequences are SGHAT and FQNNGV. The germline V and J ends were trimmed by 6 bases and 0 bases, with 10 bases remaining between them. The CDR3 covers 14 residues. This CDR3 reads CASSGRLSTDTQYF. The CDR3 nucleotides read TGTGCCAGCAGTGGGCGCCTAAGCACAGATACGCAGTATTTT. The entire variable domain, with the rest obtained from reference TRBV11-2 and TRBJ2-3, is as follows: EAGVAQSPRYKIIEKRQSVAFWCNPISGHATLYWYQQILGQGPKLLIQFQNNGVVDDSQLPKDRFSAERLKGVDSTLKIQPAKLEDSAVYLCASSGRLSTDTQYFGPGTRLTVL.

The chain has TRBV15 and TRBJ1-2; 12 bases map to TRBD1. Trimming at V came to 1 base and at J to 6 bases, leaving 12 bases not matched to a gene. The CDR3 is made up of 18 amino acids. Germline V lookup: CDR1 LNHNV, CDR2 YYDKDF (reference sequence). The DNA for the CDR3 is TGTGCCACCAGCAGAGTCTCAGGCGGGACAGGGGGCTGGGATGGCTACACCTTC. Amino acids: CATSRVSGGTGGWDGYTF.

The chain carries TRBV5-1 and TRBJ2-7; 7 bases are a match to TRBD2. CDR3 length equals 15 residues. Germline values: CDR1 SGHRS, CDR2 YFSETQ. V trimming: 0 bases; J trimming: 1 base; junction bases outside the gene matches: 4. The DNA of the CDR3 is TGCGCCAGCAGCTTGGCTGGCGGGAGTTCCTACGAGCAGTACTTC. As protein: CASSLAGGSSYEQYF. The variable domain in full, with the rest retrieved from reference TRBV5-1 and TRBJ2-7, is KAGVTQTPRYLIKTRGQQVTLSCSPISGHRSVSWYQQTPGQGLQFLFEYFSETQRNKGNFPGRFSGRQFSNSRSEMNVSTLELGDSALYLCASSLAGGSSYEQYFGPGTRLTVT.

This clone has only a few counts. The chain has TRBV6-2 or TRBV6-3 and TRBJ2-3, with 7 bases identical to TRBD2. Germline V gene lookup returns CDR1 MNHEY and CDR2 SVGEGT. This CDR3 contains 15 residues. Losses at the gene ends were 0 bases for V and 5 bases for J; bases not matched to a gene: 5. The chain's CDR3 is CASSYSKAGIDTQYF. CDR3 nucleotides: TGTGCCAGCAGTTACTCTAAAGCGGGGATAGATACGCAGTATTTT.

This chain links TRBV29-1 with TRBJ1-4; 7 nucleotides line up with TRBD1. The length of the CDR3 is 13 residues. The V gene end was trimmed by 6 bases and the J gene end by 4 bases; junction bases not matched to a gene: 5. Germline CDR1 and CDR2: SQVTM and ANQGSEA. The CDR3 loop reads CSVGTANNEKLFF. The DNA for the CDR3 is TGCAGCGTCGGGACAGCAAATAATGAAAAACTGTTTTTT.

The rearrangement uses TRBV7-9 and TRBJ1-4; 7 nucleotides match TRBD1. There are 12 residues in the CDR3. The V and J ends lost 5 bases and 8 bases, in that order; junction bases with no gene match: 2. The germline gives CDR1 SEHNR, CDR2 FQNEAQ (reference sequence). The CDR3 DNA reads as TGTGCCAGCAGCGTGGGACAGGAAAAACTGTTTTTT. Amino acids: CASSVGQEKLFF.

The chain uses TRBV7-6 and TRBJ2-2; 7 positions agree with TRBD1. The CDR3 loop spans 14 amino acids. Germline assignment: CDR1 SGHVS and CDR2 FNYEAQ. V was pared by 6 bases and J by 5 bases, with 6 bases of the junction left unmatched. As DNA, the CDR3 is TGTGCCAGCAGGCCGACAGGGCGTACCGGGGAGCTGTTTTTT. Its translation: CASRPTGRTGELFF.

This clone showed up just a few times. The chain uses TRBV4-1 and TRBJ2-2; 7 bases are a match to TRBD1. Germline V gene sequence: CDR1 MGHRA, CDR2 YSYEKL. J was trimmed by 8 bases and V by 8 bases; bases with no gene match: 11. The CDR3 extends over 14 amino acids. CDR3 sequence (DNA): TGCGCCAGCTCCACCAAGACAGGGTCAGGGGAGCTGTTTTTT. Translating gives CASSTKTGSGELFF.